The 18 T cell receptor beta chains below were found in one sample sequenced in a study of early T cells in non-severe SARS-CoV-2 infection. TCRdb re-called the 5' RACE reads through MiXCR, storing one row per CDR3 protein. The sample carries 20,000 to 25,000 distinct CDR3 sequences, 4.5% to 5% recorded once. Sequenced input: whole blood. The receptors derive from an adult who was a healthcare worker with PCR-confirmed SARS-CoV-2 infection or an uninfected control (not recorded which).

There are many counts of this clonotype. This sequence joins TRBV7-6 and TRBJ2-1; TRBD2 might be the D (6 bases). V gave up 3 bases and J gave up 1 base, with 10 bases separating them. The CDR3 runs 15 residues. CDR1 is SGHVS, CDR2 FNYEAQ, per germline. In nucleotides, the CDR3 is TGTGCCAGCAGCTTCGGTGGGGGGTCCTACAATGAGCAGTTCTTC. Its protein product is CASSFGGGSYNEQFF.

V usage is TRBV4-3 and J usage is TRBJ2-3; 9 bases align to TRBD2. CDR3 length: 17 amino acids. Unmatched junction bases numbered 6, after V lost 0 bases and J lost 2 bases. The V gene's germline CDR1 is LGHNA and CDR2 YSLEER. CDR3 coding DNA: TGCGCCAGCAGCCAAGATTGGGCTAGCGGGGACACAGATACGCAGTATTTT. This sequence encodes CASSQDWASGDTDTQYF.

This clonotype ranks as medium-sized. This sequence joins TRBV7-8 and TRBJ1-1; D remains unclear. The CDR3 contains 13 residues. The germline V gene has CDR1 SGHVS and CDR2 FQNEAQ. Deletions cut 2 bases from V and 1 base from J, with 5 bases between. The CDR3 sequence is CASSLLGNTEAFF. DNA of the CDR3: TGTGCCAGCAGCTTACTAGGGAACACTGAAGCTTTCTTT.

Many counts were recorded for this clonotype. The rearrangement links TRBV20-1 to TRBJ2-7, with D tentatively TRBD2 (5 bases). Germline CDR1 DFQATT, CDR2 SNEGSKA (reference sequence). This CDR3 comprises 15 residues. The ends were cut back, 1 base at V and 5 bases at J, with 18 bases in the middle. Written as DNA, the CDR3 is TGCAGTGCTAGAGGATCTCTCGGGATGGGCGACGAGCAGTACTTC. Its translation is CSARGSLGMGDEQYF.

This clonotype was seen repeatedly, ten times or more. The chain couples TRBV5-1 to TRBJ1-2, with D possibly being TRBD1 (6 bases). Germline CDR1 SGHRS, CDR2 YFSETQ. The CDR3 is made up of 12 amino acids. V shed 4 bases and J shed 9 bases, with 13 bases lying between them. The DNA of the CDR3 is TGCGCCAGCAGCACTGGACAGAATCGCTACACCTTC. Residues: CASSTGQNRYTF.

This clonotype was detected many times. The gene calls are TRBV3-1 and TRBJ2-7, with D possibly TRBD1 on 5 matching bases. V shed 1 base and J shed 4 bases, with 14 bases lying between them. This CDR3 contains 15 residues. Germline V CDR1 and CDR2: LGHDT, YNNKEL (reference sequence). Here the CDR3 DNA reads TGTGCCAGCAGCCAAGGGCCAGACAGTATATACGAGCAGTACTTC. Its protein product is CASSQGPDSIYEQYF.

This clonotype was seen ten or more times. This chain joins TRBV12-3 or TRBV12-4 and TRBJ1-5, with 10 nucleotides matching TRBD1. With V trimmed by 6 bases and J by 5 bases, 13 bases remained unmatched. There are 17 residues in the CDR3. The CDR3 DNA follows: TGTGCCAGCAGACCTGACAGGGGGCAGGGTCGGGATCAGCCCCAGCATTTT. It codes for CASRPDRGQGRDQPQHF.

This clonotype was recorded many times. V usage is TRBV30 and J usage is TRBJ2-3, with D hard to call. Trimming removed 0 bases from V and 1 base from J, with 14 bases in between. CDR1 is GTSNPN, CDR2 SVGIG, per germline (reference sequence). CDR3 length equals 16 residues. The CDR3 loop reads CAWSVPSRLGTDTQYF. The CDR3 DNA sequence: TGTGCCTGGAGTGTACCCTCCCGTCTTGGCACAGATACGCAGTATTTT.

This clonotype occurred many times. The rearrangement uses TRBV18 and TRBJ2-7; either TRBD1 or TRBD2 may fit D (6 bases each). CDR3 size: 16 residues. Germline V gene lookup returns CDR1 KGHSH and CDR2 LQKENI. V was pared by 2 bases and J by 4 bases, with 18 bases between. CDR3 loop: CASSPNGGTGAYEQYF. The CDR3 DNA is TGTGCCAGCTCACCAAACGGCGGGACGGGGGCATACGAGCAGTACTTC.

As for this clonotype: A read error may explain this, as a much larger clone is one base away. The chain carries TRBV24-1 and TRBJ2-7, with TRBD1 as a possible D gene (5 bases). Looked up from germline, CDR1 is KGHDR and CDR2 is SFDVKD. CDR3 length: 13 amino acids. CDR3: CAISQGRDYEQYF. Written as DNA, the CDR3 is TGTGCCATCAGTCAGGGTAGGGACTACGAGCAGTACTTC.

This clonotype was detected many times. The rearrangement links TRBV20-1 to TRBJ1-5; D is perhaps TRBD1 (5 bases). This CDR3 has 12 amino acids. Trimming pared 6 bases from V and 7 bases from J, leaving 13 bases between. Germline CDR1 is DFQATT and CDR2 is SNEGSKA (reference sequence). The CDR3 DNA reads TGCAGTGCGAGCAGGGAAAGGCAGCCCCAGCATTTT. It specifies CSASRERQPQHF.

This clonotype was seen many times. V usage is TRBV4-3 and J usage is TRBJ1-1; a possible D gene is TRBD1 (6 bases). Trimming stripped 3 bases from V and 3 bases from J, with 8 bases between. This CDR3 has 13 amino acids. The V gene's germline CDR1 is LGHNA and CDR2 YSLEER. CDR3 bases: TGCGCCAGCAGCCAGAACAGGGACACTGAAGCTTTCTTT. This codes for CASSQNRDTEAFF.

This clonotype was detected a few times. The V call is TRBV20-1, the J call TRBJ1-4; D is possibly TRBD1 (5 bases). The CDR3 is made up of 16 amino acids. The V and J ends lost 5 bases and 0 bases respectively, with 16 bases between them. CDR1 is DFQATT and CDR2 is SNEGSKA in the germline V gene (reference sequence). The CDR3 nucleotides read TGCAGTGCTCGGGGGTTCGAATTCGCAACTAATGAAAAACTGTTTTTT. Its protein is CSARGFEFATNEKLFF.

Ten or more counts support this clonotype. This chain links TRBV19 with TRBJ2-1; 11 nucleotides align to TRBD1. The CDR3 runs to 14 residues. Trimming removed 4 bases from V and 15 bases from J; junction bases left unmatched: 11. The V gene's germline CDR1 is LNHDA and CDR2 SQIVND (reference sequence). The CDR3 is CASSSPDRGPKWFF. DNA for the CDR3: TGTGCCAGTAGTAGCCCGGACAGGGGGCCGAAGTGGTTCTTC.

V is TRBV7-9 and J is TRBJ2-3; tentative D call: TRBD1 (5 bases). CDR1 is SEHNR, CDR2 FQNEAQ, per germline (reference sequence). CDR3 length equals 14 residues. V was cut by 5 bases and J by 0 bases, with 9 bases left in between. CDR3 nucleotides: TGTGCCAGCAGCACCAGACAGAGCACAGATACGCAGTATTTT. It encodes CASSTRQSTDTQYF.

This clonotype was picked up many times. The gene calls are TRBV7-6 and TRBJ2-1; tentatively, D is TRBD1 (5 bases). Deletions cut 2 bases from V and 6 bases from J, with 17 bases between. Germline-derived CDR1 and CDR2 are SGHVS and FNYEAQ. The CDR3 contains 16 residues. The CDR3 reads CASSLIGGFGANEQFF. For the CDR3, the DNA is TGTGCCAGCAGCTTAATTGGTGGTTTTGGGGCCAATGAGCAGTTCTTC.

This clonotype has only a few counts. The gene calls are TRBV3-1 and TRBJ2-7, with D possibly being TRBD2 (6 bases). Germline V lookup: CDR1 LGHDT, CDR2 YNNKEL (reference sequence). The CDR3 spans 12 residues. The V and J ends lost 3 bases and 6 bases respectively, with 9 bases between them. The CDR3 DNA is TGTGCCAGCAGCCACGGCGGGATCGAGCAGTACTTC. It codes for CASSHGGIEQYF.

In this sample, this clonotype turned up many times. This chain joins TRBV7-2 and TRBJ2-5; no reliable D call. Between the trimmed V and J ends, which lost 2 bases and 4 bases, there was a span of 8 bases. Germline assignment: CDR1 SGHTA and CDR2 FQGNSA. This CDR3 contains 13 residues. Written as DNA, the CDR3 is TGTGCCAGCAGCTTATCCCTGGGAGAGACCCAGTACTTC. Encoded protein: CASSLSLGETQYF. The full variable domain, completed using reference TRBV7-2 and TRBJ2-5, is GAGVSQSPSNKVTEKGKDVELRCDPISGHTALYWYRQSLGQGLEFLIYFQGNSAPDKSGLPSDRFSAERTGGSVSTLTIQRTQQEDSAVYLCASSLSLGETQYFGPGTRLLVL.